Each of the 27 T cell receptor beta chains below was sequenced from the same sample in a study of cytomegalovirus exposure and HLA in healthy donors. Vbeta (60) and Jbeta (13) primers were used in the PCR. Some clones are missing from TCRdb's copy, which holds only in-frame ones; the method was immunoSEQ multiplex PCR. The data hold 150,000 to 200,000 clones, with around 85% observed a single time. Sequenced input: PBMCs. These receptors all stem from a human donor in good health.

The V gene is TRBV7-6, the J gene TRBJ2-4; 15 bases fit TRBD2. Germline CDR1 is SGHVS and CDR2 is FNYEAQ. The CDR3 runs to 18 residues. V shed 5 bases, J shed 1 base, and the junction held 6 bases outside the gene matches. In DNA, the CDR3 is TGTGCCAGCAGCCCCTGGACTAGCGGGGGGGTTGCCAAAAACATTCAGTACTTC. This gives the protein CASSPWTSGGVAKNIQYF.

The chain carries TRBV7-2 and TRBJ2-2; the match to TRBD2 covers 7 bases. The V and J ends lost 8 bases and 0 bases, in that order; junction bases with no gene match: 9. Germline CDR1 and CDR2: SGHTA and FQGNSA. This CDR3 contains 16 residues. Here the CDR3 reads CASGARRGANTGELFF. The CDR3 nucleotides read TGTGCCAGCGGAGCGAGACGGGGGGCGAACACCGGGGAGCTGTTTTTT. The full variable domain, its missing parts supplied by reference TRBV7-2 and TRBJ2-2, is GAGVSQSPSNKVTEKGKDVELRCDPISGHTALYWYRQSLGQGLEFLIYFQGNSAPDKSGLPSDRFSAERTGGSVSTLTIQRTQQEDSAVYLCASGARRGANTGELFFGEGSRLTVL.

This rearrangement joins TRBV4-1 to TRBJ1-2, with unresolved D. This CDR3 has 15 amino acids. The germline V and J ends were trimmed by 4 bases and 0 bases, with 12 bases remaining between them. Germline CDR1 reads MGHRA; CDR2 reads YSYEKL. The CDR3 protein is CASSLSPGTNYGYTF. In nucleotides, the CDR3 is TGCGCCAGCAGCCTATCCCCCGGGACTAACTATGGCTACACCTTC.

The genes are TRBV5-1 and TRBJ2-5; TRBD1 agrees at 9 bases. CDR1 SGHRS and CDR2 YFSETQ come from the germline V gene. The length of the CDR3 is 13 residues. V shed 4 bases, J shed 7 bases, and the junction held 5 bases outside the gene matches. The CDR3 nucleotides are TGCGCCAGCAGCCTTGGACAGGGGATGACCCAGTACTTC. Translation: CASSLGQGMTQYF.

The V gene is TRBV27, the J gene TRBJ1-1; 10 bases line up with TRBD1. Unmatched junction bases numbered 6, after V lost 4 bases and J lost 7 bases. The CDR3 is 14 residues long. The germline gives CDR1 MNHEY, CDR2 SMNVEV (reference sequence). The CDR3 DNA reads TGTGCCAGCAGTTCGGACAGGGGGGGAGGTGAAGCTTTCTTT. Protein product: CASSSDRGGGEAFF.

This clone was seen only once. J is TRBJ1-1 and V is TRBV5-1; D uncertain. This CDR3 is built from 14 residues. Trimming took 2 bases from V and 6 from J, leaving 14 bases between them. Germline lookup yields CDR1 SGHRS and CDR2 YFSETQ. The chain's CDR3 is CASSFGSPRAEAFF. The CDR3 DNA is TGCGCCAGCAGCTTCGGCAGCCCGAGGGCTGAAGCTTTCTTT.

This clone was seen just once. This rearrangement joins TRBV5-6 to TRBJ2-1, with 8 positions matching TRBD2. The V gene end was trimmed by 4 bases and the J gene end by 0 bases; junction bases not matched to a gene: 3. The CDR3 length is 15 residues. Germline V CDR1 and CDR2: SGHDT, YYEEEE. The chain's CDR3 is CASSRTSRSYNEQFF. The CDR3 nucleotides read TGTGCCAGCAGCAGGACTAGCCGCTCCTACAATGAGCAGTTCTTC.

Comments on this clone: Within the sample, other DNA sequences also encode this same CDR3. The rearrangement uses TRBV27 and TRBJ2-7; the match to TRBD1 covers 8 bases. Germline loops: CDR1 MNHEY, CDR2 SMNVEV (reference sequence). There are 16 residues in the CDR3. V shed 1 base and J 0 bases; nucleotides not matched to a gene: 5. The CDR3 nucleotides are TGTGCCAGCAGTTTATTTCCAGGGGGCCCCTCCTACGAGCAGTACTTC. Amino acid sequence: CASSLFPGGPSYEQYF.

The V and J genes are TRBV11-2 and TRBJ1-6; TRBD1 agrees at 10 bases. Germline V CDR1 and CDR2: SGHAT, FQNNGV. This CDR3 has 15 residues. With V trimmed by 4 bases and J by 10 bases, 7 bases remained unmatched. This chain's CDR3 is CASSSKTGGRSPLHF. The CDR3, as DNA: TGTGCCAGCAGCTCCAAGACAGGGGGCCGATCACCCCTCCACTTT.

The chain links TRBV6-5 to TRBJ1-2; a weak D match, TRBD1 (6 bases). The CDR3 contains 13 residues. The germline V and J ends were trimmed by 2 bases and 8 bases, with 12 bases remaining between them. Germline CDR1 is MNHEY and CDR2 is SVGAGI. CDR3: CASSYTPGEGYTF. CDR3 sequence (DNA): TGTGCCAGCAGTTACACACCAGGGGAAGGCTACACCTTC.

The rearrangement joins TRBV4-3 to TRBJ1-1; D perhaps matches TRBD1 (6 bases). Trimming shortened V by 3 bases and J by 5 bases, and 16 bases separated the two germline ends. The CDR3 is 15 amino acids. CDR1 and CDR2 from the germline V gene are LGHNA and YSLEER. CDR3 sequence: CASSQDTGWGTEAFF. CDR3 nucleotides: TGCGCCAGCAGCCAGGATACAGGGTGGGGGACTGAAGCTTTCTTT.

The chain has TRBV19 and TRBJ1-4; TRBD1 aligns across 7 bases. The V and J ends lost 5 bases and 0 bases, in that order; junction bases with no gene match: 6. In germline, CDR1 is LNHDA, CDR2 SQIVND (reference sequence). CDR3 length: 16 amino acids. The CDR3 region is CASSSTGPATNEKLFF. For the CDR3, the DNA is TGTGCCAGTAGTTCGACAGGGCCCGCAACTAATGAAAAACTGTTTTTT.

Concerning this clone itself: At one end the junction does not follow the germline gene, possibly because of a read error. The rearrangement joins TRBV28 to TRBJ1-1; D possibly corresponds to TRBD1 (6 bases). The CDR3 length is 13 residues. The germline gives CDR1 MDHEN, CDR2 SYDVKM. CDR3 sequence (DNA): TGTGCCAGCAGTCAAGCCCGGGACACGGAAGCTTTCTTT. This codes for CASSQARDTEAFF.

The chain recombines TRBV20-1 with TRBJ2-5; D call uncertain. Deletions cut 4 bases from V and 2 bases from J, with 5 bases between. This CDR3 is built from 11 residues. Germline CDR1 DFQATT, CDR2 SNEGSKA (reference sequence). CDR3 region: CSATLQETQYF. CDR3 nucleotides: TGCAGTGCTACCCTACAAGAGACCCAGTACTTC.

The CDR3 loop reads CASSIGLAADTQYF. CDR3 DNA: TGTGCCAGTAGTATTGGCCTAGCGGCGGATACGCAGTATTTT. The chain recombines TRBV19 with TRBJ2-3, with TRBD2 matching over 7 bases. CDR3 length: 14 residues. V dropped 3 bases and J dropped 6; count of bases not matched to a gene: 6. Germline V gene sequence: CDR1 LNHDA, CDR2 SQIVND (reference sequence).

In this sample, this clone turned up once. The gene calls are TRBV7-2 and TRBJ1-2; unclear D gene. The germline CDR1 and CDR2 sequences are SGHTA and FQGNSA. V lost 1 base to trimming and J lost 7 bases, with 19 bases between them. CDR3 length equals 16 residues. The CDR3 DNA sequence: TGTGCCAGCAGCTTAGGGGCTGGCGGCAGACTATTTGGCTACACCTTC. It is translated as CASSLGAGGRLFGYTF.

The V and J genes are TRBV27 and TRBJ1-2; D is unclear. V lost 6 bases, J lost 0 bases, and 11 bases lay in between. The CDR3 length is 14 residues. Germline V gene sequence: CDR1 MNHEY, CDR2 SMNVEV (reference sequence). The CDR3 region is CASSPGVPNYGYTF. CDR3 in DNA: TGTGCCAGCAGCCCAGGTGTTCCTAACTATGGCTACACCTTC.

The chain is built from TRBV7-3 and TRBJ2-1; TRBD1 agrees at 8 bases. CDR1 and CDR2 (germline): SGHTA, FQGTGA. The V gene end was trimmed by 0 bases and the J gene end by 7 bases; junction bases not matched to a gene: 8. This CDR3 has 16 amino acids. The DNA of the CDR3 is TGTGCCAGCAGCTTAACCTCGGGACAGGAGAGGAATGAGCAGTTCTTC. As protein: CASSLTSGQERNEQFF.

This chain uses TRBV4-3 with TRBJ2-3; 7 bases are shared with TRBD2. The CDR3 runs to 17 residues. J lost 2 bases, V lost 4 bases, and 12 bases had no gene match. CDR1 is LGHNA, CDR2 YSLEER, per germline. The CDR3, as DNA: TGCGCCAGCAGCCTGGACGCTGCGGGGGAGGCCACAGATACGCAGTATTTT. Its translation is CASSLDAAGEATDTQYF.

The sample holds a few counts of this clone. The V call is TRBV11-3, the J call TRBJ2-7; 8 nucleotides agree with TRBD1. This CDR3 has 14 amino acids. Germline CDR1 SGHNT, CDR2 YENEEA. The ends lost 2 bases at V and 7 bases at J; junction bases unmatched: 7. The CDR3 region is CASSLTGGIGEQYF. Here the CDR3 DNA reads TGTGCCAGCAGCTTAACAGGGGGGATTGGGGAGCAGTACTTC.

The chain uses TRBV5-1 and TRBJ1-1; 7 bases match TRBD1. V shed 0 bases, J shed 4 bases, and the junction held 3 bases outside the gene matches. This CDR3 is 14 amino acids long. Germline CDR1 and CDR2: SGHRS and YFSETQ. DNA of the CDR3: TGCGCCAGCAGCTTGGGACAGGGAGTCACTGAAGCTTTCTTT. Its protein product is CASSLGQGVTEAFF.

This sequence joins TRBV10-3 and TRBJ2-3, with a weak D call TRBD1 (6 bases). Germline V lookup: CDR1 ENHRY, CDR2 SYGVKD. Trimming shortened V by 8 bases and J by 4 bases, and 13 bases separated the two germline ends. There are 13 residues in the CDR3. The CDR3, as DNA: TGTGCCATCGGGTACAGGGTGGCAGATACGCAGTATTTT. Translating gives CAIGYRVADTQYF.

The V and J genes are TRBV7-2 and TRBJ2-3, with 10 positions matching TRBD2. Germline V gene data show CDR1 as SGHTA and CDR2 as FQGNSA. This CDR3 is 16 amino acids long. J lost 2 bases, V lost 6 bases, and 8 bases had no gene match. DNA of the CDR3: TGTGCCAGCAGTCCCGGACTAGCGGTTTTCACAGATACGCAGTATTTT. Amino acid sequence: CASSPGLAVFTDTQYF.

Concerning this clone: At the DNA level, this CDR3 is encoded by other sequences in the same sample as well. The chain combines TRBV10-3 with TRBJ2-7; D is possibly TRBD1 (5 bases). CDR3 size: 13 residues. Germline V CDR1 and CDR2: ENHRY, SYGVKD. V lost 8 bases to trimming and J lost 4 bases, with 15 bases between them. Here the CDR3 DNA reads TGTGCCATCTCCGGCACAGGAGCTTACGAGCAGTACTTC. Its translation is CAISGTGAYEQYF.

CDR3 in amino acids: CASNTGPLYGYGYTF. The DNA for the CDR3 is TGCGCCAGCAACACAGGGCCACTATACGGGTATGGCTACACCTTC. The chain is built from TRBV4-1 and TRBJ1-2; possibly TRBD1 for D (6 bases). V lost 7 bases and J 5 bases, leaving 20 bases between the germline ends. This CDR3 contains 15 residues. CDR1 and CDR2 from the germline V gene are MGHRA and YSYEKL.

The rearrangement uses TRBV9 and TRBJ2-5; a possible D gene is TRBD1 (5 bases). Trimming stripped 3 bases from V and 3 bases from J, with 12 bases between. This CDR3 is built from 14 residues. Looked up from germline, CDR1 is SGDLS and CDR2 is YYNGEE. The chain's CDR3 is CASSEGQNEETQYF. The CDR3 region has the DNA TGTGCCAGCAGCGAGGGGCAGAACGAAGAGACCCAGTACTTC.

The rearrangement joins TRBV7-2 to TRBJ2-3; the D gene is possibly TRBD2 (6 bases). CDR3 size: 14 residues. CDR1 is SGHTA and CDR2 is FQGNSA in the germline V gene. The V and J ends lost 5 bases and 2 bases respectively, with 11 bases between them. As DNA, the CDR3 is TGTGCCAGCAGCCGGGACTTCCCCACAGATACGCAGTATTTT. It yields the protein CASSRDFPTDTQYF.